The 24 T cell receptor beta chains below were found in one sample sequenced in a study of shared clonotypes between healthy human individuals. This table comes from immunoSEQ multiplex PCR, and its TCRdb copy is limited to in-frame clones, with some not included. The repertoire holds a few hundred thousand clones, with 65% to 80% as singletons. The sequenced sample was PBMCs. Every receptor here comes from a woman in her 40s in good health. Some clones in this sample may be carry-over from other donors' samples.

In its sample, this clone was seen many times. V gene TRBV4-3 combines with J gene TRBJ2-1; D is undetermined. The germline V and J ends were trimmed by 0 bases and 2 bases, with 8 bases remaining between them. The CDR3 is 15 residues long. Germline-derived CDR1 and CDR2 are LGHNA and YSLEER. CDR3 sequence (DNA): TGCGCCAGCAGCCAAGATCACGAGACCTACAATGAGCAGTTCTTC. Protein: CASSQDHETYNEQFF.

CDR3 sequence: CSVGEKTGELFF. CDR3 coding DNA: TGCAGCGTTGGTGAGAAGACCGGGGAGCTGTTTTTT. The V gene is TRBV29-1, the J gene TRBJ2-2; D remains ambiguous. The length of the CDR3 is 12 residues. The V and J ends lost 4 bases and 5 bases respectively, with 8 bases between them. The germline CDR1 and CDR2 sequences are SQVTM and ANQGSEA.

The CDR3 spells CASSLGLAAYNEQFF. CDR3 nucleotide sequence: TGTGCCAGCAGTTTAGGACTAGCGGCGTACAATGAGCAGTTCTTC. The chain couples TRBV27 to TRBJ2-1, with 10 bases aligning to TRBD2. V trimming: 2 bases; J trimming: 4 bases; junction bases outside the gene matches: 2. The CDR3 runs to 15 residues. The germline V gene encodes CDR1 MNHEY and CDR2 SMNVEV (reference sequence).

The CDR3 bases are TGTGCCAGCAGTTTCCAGACCCGACTAGCGGGAGGGCCGGACGAGCAGTACTTC. This codes for CASSFQTRLAGGPDEQYF. This sequence joins TRBV2 and TRBJ2-7; 14 bases are a match to TRBD2. Looked up from germline, CDR1 is SNHLY and CDR2 is FYNNEI. V was pared by 5 bases and J by 5 bases, with 14 bases of the junction left unmatched. The CDR3 has 18 residues. The whole variable domain, filled in from reference TRBV2 and TRBJ2-7, reads EPEVTQTPSHQVTQMGQEVILRCVPISNHLYFYWYRQILGQKVEFLVSFYNNEISEKSEIFDDQFSVERPDGSNFTLKIRSTKLEDSAMYFCASSFQTRLAGGPDEQYFGPGTRLTVT.

This sequence joins TRBV2 and TRBJ2-1; tentatively, D is TRBD1 or TRBD2 (5 bases each). CDR1 SNHLY and CDR2 FYNNEI come from the germline V gene. CDR3 length: 15 residues. Deletions cut 5 bases from V and 3 bases from J, with 14 bases between. In nucleotides, the CDR3 is TGTGCCAGCAGTCCGGGGCCAACTGTCTACAATGAGCAGTTCTTC. This gives the protein CASSPGPTVYNEQFF. Using reference TRBV2 and TRBJ2-1 for the parts outside the CDR3, the full variable domain is EPEVTQTPSHQVTQMGQEVILRCVPISNHLYFYWYRQILGQKVEFLVSFYNNEISEKSEIFDDQFSVERPDGSNFTLKIRSTKLEDSAMYFCASSPGPTVYNEQFFGPGTRLTVL.

The rearrangement joins TRBV6-5 to TRBJ1-2; 12 nucleotides match TRBD1. The germline V gene encodes CDR1 MNHEY and CDR2 SVGAGI. The CDR3 runs to 14 residues. Trimming at V came to 6 bases and at J to 4 bases, leaving 3 bases not matched to a gene. The CDR3, as DNA: TGTGCCAGCAGGGGACAGGGGGCGTCCTATGGCTACACCTTC. Translation gives CASRGQGASYGYTF.

This clone was observed once. The V and J genes are TRBV28 and TRBJ1-4; D perhaps matches TRBD1 (5 bases). Between the trimmed V and J ends, which lost 5 bases and 3 bases, there was a span of 16 bases. Germline V gives CDR1 MDHEN, CDR2 SYDVKM. CDR3 length equals 16 residues. The CDR3 DNA reads TGTGCCAGCAGTCCTTGGACACGGGGGGCTAATGAAAAACTGTTTTTT. It translates to CASSPWTRGANEKLFF.

The J gene is TRBJ1-4, the V gene TRBV15; no clear D. There are 15 residues in the CDR3. Germline assignment: CDR1 LNHNV and CDR2 YYDKDF (reference sequence). V lost 0 bases to trimming and J lost 5 bases, with 10 bases between them. CDR3 protein: CATSRDPGRNEKLFF. CDR3 bases: TGTGCCACCAGCAGAGATCCAGGCAGGAATGAAAAACTGTTTTTT.

CDR3 in amino acids: CASTREGGWGNQPQHF. In DNA form, the CDR3 reads TGTGCCAGTACCCGAGAGGGGGGCTGGGGCAATCAGCCCCAGCATTTT. The gene calls are TRBV19 and TRBJ1-5, with a weak D call TRBD1 (6 bases). The V end was cut by 7 bases, the J end by 2 bases, with 18 bases between. Germline CDR1 is LNHDA and CDR2 is SQIVND (reference sequence). The CDR3 runs 16 residues.

This clone has a single count. The chain employs TRBV28 and TRBJ2-1, with 7 nucleotides matching TRBD2. V shed 4 bases and J 7 bases; nucleotides not matched to a gene: 4. There are 13 residues in the CDR3. The V gene's germline CDR1 is MDHEN and CDR2 SYDVKM. DNA of the CDR3: TGTGCCAGCAGTTCTAGCGGTCTAAATGAGCAGTTCTTC. Translating gives CASSSSGLNEQFF.

The V call is TRBV2, the J call TRBJ2-7; no firm D call. CDR1 SNHLY and CDR2 FYNNEI come from the germline V gene. Trimming took 4 bases from V and 2 from J, leaving 9 bases between them. The CDR3 covers 13 residues. The DNA for the CDR3 is TGTGCCAGCAGTGTGGACCGGACCTACGAGCAGTACTTC. As protein: CASSVDRTYEQYF.

Concerning this clone itself: This likely stems from a read error, as it lies one base from a far larger clone. This CDR3 is also generated by other DNA sequences in the sample. The chain employs TRBV2 and TRBJ1-5; D call uncertain. Germline values: CDR1 SNHLY, CDR2 FYNNEI. CDR3 length: 13 amino acids. CDR3 nucleotide sequence: TGTGCCAGCAGTGACATTAGCAATCAGCCCCAGCATTTC. Protein sequence: CASSDISNQPQHF.

The chain uses TRBV28 and TRBJ2-7; 9 bases line up with TRBD2. The CDR3 covers 14 residues. With V trimmed by 6 bases and J by 3 bases, 6 bases remained unmatched. The V gene's germline CDR1 is MDHEN and CDR2 SYDVKM. The CDR3 bases are TGTGCCAGCAGGTATCCTAGCGGGAACTACGAGCAGTACTTC. This codes for CASRYPSGNYEQYF.

Many counts were recorded for this clone. This sequence joins TRBV7-2 and TRBJ2-1; 11 bases are shared with TRBD2. Germline CDR1 and CDR2: SGHTA and FQGNSA. V gave up 1 base and J gave up 6 bases; unmatched junction bases: 2. There are 15 residues in the CDR3. The CDR3: CASSLEGLAANEQFF. The CDR3 DNA reads as TGTGCCAGCAGCTTAGAGGGACTAGCGGCCAATGAGCAGTTCTTC.

The chain combines TRBV19 with TRBJ1-1, with D possibly TRBD1 on 6 matching bases. Trimming removed 7 bases at V and 5 bases at J, with 17 bases between. Germline V gives CDR1 LNHDA, CDR2 SQIVND (reference sequence). This CDR3 has 14 amino acids. The CDR3 DNA is TGTGCCAGTATCCAGACAGGAGGGGTTACTGAAGCTTTCTTT. Translation: CASIQTGGVTEAFF.

This chain joins TRBV2 and TRBJ2-2, with D possibly TRBD1 on 7 matching bases. There are 15 residues in the CDR3. Trimming cost V 4 bases and J 4 bases, with 13 bases left between them. Looked up from germline, CDR1 is SNHLY and CDR2 is FYNNEI. The chain's CDR3 is CASSGRDRGTGELFF. CDR3 nucleotides: TGTGCCAGCAGTGGGAGGGACAGAGGCACCGGGGAGCTGTTTTTT.

The chain recombines TRBV28 with TRBJ1-3; 10 bases agree with TRBD1. CDR3 length: 17 residues. CDR1 is MDHEN and CDR2 is SYDVKM in the germline V gene. After removal of 5 bases from V and 8 bases from J, the junction contained 15 bases not matched to a gene. The CDR3 DNA reads TGTGCCAGCAGTCCTCTTGGACAGGGGGGGACCAGAGACACCATATATTTT. Encoded protein: CASSPLGQGGTRDTIYF.

The J gene is TRBJ2-1, the V gene TRBV14; 10 positions agree with TRBD1. This CDR3 has 15 amino acids. V was clipped by 4 bases and J by 8 bases; unmatched bases: 8. The germline V gene encodes CDR1 SGHDN and CDR2 FVKESK. The CDR3 bases are TGTGCCAGCAGCCGACAGGGGGCCTATGTGGATGAGCAGTTCTTC. This sequence encodes CASSRQGAYVDEQFF.

The V gene is TRBV7-3, the J gene TRBJ1-1, with D uncertain. The CDR3 loop spans 13 amino acids. Trimming shortened V by 2 bases and J by 1 base, and 5 bases separated the two germline ends. Germline V lookup: CDR1 SGHTA, CDR2 FQGTGA. In DNA, the CDR3 is TGTGCCAGCAGCTTAGGCGCGAACACTGAAGCTTTCTTT. It is translated as CASSLGANTEAFF.

This clone came up once. The chain couples TRBV5-1 to TRBJ2-5; TRBD1 matches at 9 bases. CDR3 length: 15 amino acids. Germline CDR1 and CDR2: SGHRS and YFSETQ. Trimming cost V 4 bases and J 5 bases; bases outside gene matches: 9. CDR3 sequence reads: CASSVKTGGTETQYF. Here the CDR3 DNA reads TGCGCCAGCAGCGTCAAGACAGGGGGAACGGAGACCCAGTACTTC.

The chain has TRBV5-6 and TRBJ2-2; D remains ambiguous. The V end was cut by 2 bases, the J end by 1 base, with 15 bases between. The CDR3 consists of 17 residues. CDR1 SGHDT and CDR2 YYEEEE come from the germline V gene. CDR3 nucleotides: TGTGCCAGCAGCTTTTTGGGCCAGGACGGGAACACCGGGGAGCTGTTTTTT. The encoded protein is CASSFLGQDGNTGELFF.

The genes are TRBV6-6 and TRBJ2-3; a possible D gene is TRBD2 (6 bases). The CDR3 has 15 residues. Trimming cost V 6 bases and J 2 bases, with 15 bases left between them. Germline V gives CDR1 MNHNY, CDR2 SVGAGI (reference sequence). DNA of the CDR3: TGTGCCAGCAGCCGACTAGTTGGGGTCACAGATACGCAGTATTTT. Its protein product is CASSRLVGVTDTQYF.

V gene TRBV9 combines with J gene TRBJ2-3; D remains unclear. V dropped 3 bases and J dropped 2 bases, with 7 bases sitting between them. The CDR3 sequence is 13 residues long. CDR1 is SGDLS and CDR2 is YYNGEE in the germline V gene. The CDR3 DNA reads TGTGCCAGCAGCGCACTGACCACAGATACGCAGTATTTT. Translation gives CASSALTTDTQYF.

The chain recombines TRBV5-1 with TRBJ2-7; D is unclear. The V end was cut by 4 bases, the J end by 7 bases, with 18 bases between. The CDR3 covers 14 residues. Germline CDR1 reads SGHRS; CDR2 reads YFSETQ. Here the CDR3 reads CASSPTIGAWEQYF. The CDR3 DNA sequence: TGCGCCAGCAGCCCAACCATTGGAGCTTGGGAGCAGTACTTC.